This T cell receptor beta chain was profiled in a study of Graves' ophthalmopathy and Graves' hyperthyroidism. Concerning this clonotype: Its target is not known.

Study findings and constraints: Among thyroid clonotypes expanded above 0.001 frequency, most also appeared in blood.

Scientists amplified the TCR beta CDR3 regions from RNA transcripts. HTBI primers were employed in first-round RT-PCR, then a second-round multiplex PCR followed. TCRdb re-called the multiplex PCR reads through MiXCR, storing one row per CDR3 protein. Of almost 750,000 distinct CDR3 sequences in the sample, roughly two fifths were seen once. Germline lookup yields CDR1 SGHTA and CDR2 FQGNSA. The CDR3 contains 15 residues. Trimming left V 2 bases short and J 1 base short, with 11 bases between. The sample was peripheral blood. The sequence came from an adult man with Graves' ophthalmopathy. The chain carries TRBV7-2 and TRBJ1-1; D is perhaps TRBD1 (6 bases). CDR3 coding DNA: TGTGCCAGCAGCTTATCTGGGGGGCCGAACACTGAAGCTTTCTTT. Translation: CASSLSGGPNTEAFF.